The TCR beta chain under discussion was sequenced for a study of Ad26.COV2.S vaccination and SARS-CoV-2 variants (dated by TCRdb to 2020 to 2023). Looking at the study overall: Vaccine-arm donors came from COV1001, a multicentre, randomized, double-blind, placebo-controlled phase I-IIa trial of Ad26.COV2.S in healthy adults. Ad26.COV2.S was administered intramuscularly at a dose of 5x10^10 or 1x10^11 viral particles, either as one shot or as two shots given 56 days apart. The specificity and breadth of SARS-CoV-2-reactive T cell receptors after Ad26.COV2.S vaccination were assessed by TCRbeta repertoire sequencing. A total of 32 samples were included in the TCR-sequenced set, comprising roughly 19 Ad26.COV2.S vaccine recipients, 5 placebo recipients and 8 SARS-CoV-2 convalescent individuals. Trial participants were randomized into five groups of five: low-dose or high-dose Ad26.COV2.S given once or twice, or placebo on both occasions. Investigators did not know the trial group allocation while performing experiments and assessing outcomes. Findings and caveats that apply to the study as a whole: The authors noted that total T cell responses may have been underestimated by the TCR breadth and depth analyses. Substantial breadth of spike-specific CD8+ and CD4+ T cell responses was reported after vaccination. Vaccine and placebo recipients had comparable non-spike TCR breadth, which fits with the vaccine containing only spike. The study lacked the statistical power to compare responses across vaccine doses or regimens. Spike-specific TCR breadth was higher in Ad26.COV2.S recipients than in placebo recipients (P = 0.0014).

The treatment or condition label corresponds to: about 20 received Ad26.COV2.S at low or high dose, single or two shots; roughly five received placebo; per-sample allocation not given. For vaccine and placebo recipients, the sequenced repertoires came from samples collected on day 63 after the first injection. Between 29 July and 7 August 2020, Cohort 1b enrolled 25 adults aged 18-55 years at one site in Boston, USA. As a vaccine, Ad26.COV2.S was a replication-incompetent adenovirus type 26 vector that expressed a prefusion-stabilized SARS-CoV-2 spike protein derived from the original Wuhan strain. At least ten counts were recorded for this clone. This receptor's antigen is unknown. Base quality data are lacking; no much larger clone is found one base away. TCRbeta CDR3 regions were sequenced with the immunoSEQ Assay. After extraction, genomic DNA underwent amplification by bias-controlled multiplex PCR, followed by high-throughput sequencing. The original methods were these. To quantify the absolute abundance of every unique TCRbeta CDR3 region, sequences were collapsed and filtered. Usable DNA was measured by amplifying reference genes present in all nucleated cells, and TCRbeta template counts were normalized to that usable DNA to estimate T cell fraction. Repertoire TCRs were annotated as SARS-CoV-2-specific by exact matching of V gene, CDR3 amino acid sequence and J gene to a known reactive TCR set. The reference SARS-CoV-2 TCR set came from MIRA and was filtered for enrichment in COVID-19-positive ImmuneCODE repertoires, removing public or cross-reactive TCRs. Drawing on the MIRA antigens, annotated TCRs were analysed further at the level of specific ORF or position within ORF. Breadth was defined as the number of annotated unique rearrangements divided by the total number of unique productive rearrangements, and depth was defined as the summed frequency of the annotated unique rearrangements. Two-sided Wilcoxon rank-sum tests were applied when comparing TCR breadth between groups. In TCRdb, the immuneACCESS table is reduced to in-frame sequences with V and J assigned. These tables do not hold every clone; where another copy was compared, an unresolved V gene accounts for under half, and the others remain unexplained. V and J calls and clone size are copied from that table; D and trimming were computed from the DNA. In all, the sample holds around 300,000 clones, and 86% of those were seen once. The ten largest clones add up to about 10% of the sample.

The junction shows trimming of 6 bases on V and 2 bases on J, and the gene matches do not reach 7 bases of it. The germline V gene sets CDR1 to MDHEN and CDR2 to SYDVKM. The CDR3, from cysteine to phenylalanine, totals 14 residues. Just CDR3 DNA is preserved here, 42 bases in frame from base 1. The sequence came from a person aged 18-65 years who received the Ad26.COV2.S COVID-19 vaccine or a placebo. The material was peripheral blood, obtained in a trial of Ad26.COV2.S vaccine versus placebo. The chain is encoded by TRBV28 joined to TRBJ2-7; 7 nucleotides in the junction match TRBD1. The CDR3 reads CASRLTGSPYEQYF. The nucleotide sequence reads as follows: TGTGCCAGCAGGCTGACAGGGTCCCCCTACGAGCAGTACTTC.